This TCR beta chain came from a study of shared clonotypes between healthy human individuals. Study results and caveats: Roughly 5% of naive CD4 clonotypes were common to a handful of donors. Estimated clonotype richness was generally higher in naive than memory subsets. In the sorted subsets, rarefaction showed sequencing was incomplete despite large depth.

As regards this clone: Its antigen is not identified.

Germline-derived CDR1 and CDR2 are SGHNT and YENEEA. This CDR3 spans 15 amino acids. With 5 bases removed from V and 4 bases from J, the gap between germline ends came to 18 bases. This table comes from immunoSEQ multiplex PCR, and its TCRdb copy is limited to in-frame clones, with some not included. The sample carries 2 million to 2.5 million clones, approximately 93% recorded once. This receptor was obtained from a man aged 18 to 30 in good health. Some clones in this sample may be carry-over from other donors' samples. The rearrangement links TRBV11-3 to TRBJ2-7, with D tentatively TRBD1 (6 bases). Sequenced sample: naive CD4+ T cells from PBMCs. The sample's subset: CD45RA+ positively selected. In DNA, the CDR3 is TGTGCCAGCAGCCCGAGTGGGACACTTTCTTACGAGCAGTACTTC. Translating gives CASSPSGTLSYEQYF.